The clone carrying this T cell receptor (beta chain) was seen a single time. No antigen is known for it. Germline values: CDR1 KGHSH, CDR2 LQKENI. CDR3 size: 16 residues. With 3 bases removed from V and 8 bases from J, the gap between germline ends came to 19 bases. The source of the sample is a study of T cell responses to AZD1222 COVID-19 vaccine. Whole-study findings and limits: White British people made up most donors, females outnumbered males, and clonal diversity was possibly underestimated.

Generated by immunoSEQ multiplex PCR, the TCRdb table keeps only in-frame clones and is missing some. Of about 160,000 clones listed, more than 80% are singletons. The source of this sequence is an adult in good health. The chain employs TRBV18 and TRBJ1-4; D is perhaps TRBD1 (6 bases). The specimen was peripheral blood, collected on day 0 of AZD1222 vaccination. The CDR3 loop is CASSPQEGGRLEKLFF. CDR3 DNA: TGTGCCAGCTCACCGCAGGAGGGGGGAAGGTTGGAAAAACTGTTTTTT.